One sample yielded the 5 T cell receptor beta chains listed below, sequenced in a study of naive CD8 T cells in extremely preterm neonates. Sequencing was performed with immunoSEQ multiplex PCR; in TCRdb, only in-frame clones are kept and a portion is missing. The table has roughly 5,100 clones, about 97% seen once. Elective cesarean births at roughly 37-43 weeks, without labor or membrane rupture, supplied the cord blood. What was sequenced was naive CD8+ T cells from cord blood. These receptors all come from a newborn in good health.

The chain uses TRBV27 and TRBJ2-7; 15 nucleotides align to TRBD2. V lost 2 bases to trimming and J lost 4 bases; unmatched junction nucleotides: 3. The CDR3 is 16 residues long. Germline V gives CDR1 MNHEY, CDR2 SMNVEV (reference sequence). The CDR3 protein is CASSLGTSGRLYEQYF. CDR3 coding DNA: TGTGCCAGCAGTTTAGGGACTAGCGGGAGGTTATACGAGCAGTACTTC.

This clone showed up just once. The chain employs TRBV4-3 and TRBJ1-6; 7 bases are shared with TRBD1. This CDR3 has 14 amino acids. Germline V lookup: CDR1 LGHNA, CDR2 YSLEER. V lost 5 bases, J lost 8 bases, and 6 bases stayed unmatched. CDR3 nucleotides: TGCGCCAGCAGCTGGGGACAGACCTATTCACCCCTCCACTTT. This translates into CASSWGQTYSPLHF.

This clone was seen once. This CDR3 reads CASSPGTTYEQYF. CDR3 nucleotides: TGTGCCAGCAGCCCTGGGACAACCTACGAGCAGTACTTC. This chain connects TRBV28 to TRBJ2-7; tentatively, D is TRBD1 (6 bases). Germline CDR1 is MDHEN and CDR2 is SYDVKM. The V gene lost 6 bases and the J gene lost 2 bases, with 11 bases spanning the gap. The CDR3 spans 13 residues.

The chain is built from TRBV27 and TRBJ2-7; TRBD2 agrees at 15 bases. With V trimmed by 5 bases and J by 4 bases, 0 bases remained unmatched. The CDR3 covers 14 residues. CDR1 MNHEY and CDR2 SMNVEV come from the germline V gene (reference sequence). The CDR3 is CASSGTSGRYEQYF. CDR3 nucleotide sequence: TGTGCCAGCAGTGGGACTAGCGGGAGGTACGAGCAGTACTTC.

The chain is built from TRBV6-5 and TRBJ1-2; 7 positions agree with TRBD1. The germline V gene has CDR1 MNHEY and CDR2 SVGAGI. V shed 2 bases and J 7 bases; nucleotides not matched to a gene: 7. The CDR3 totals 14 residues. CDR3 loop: CASSYQTGWGGYTF. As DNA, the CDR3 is TGTGCCAGCAGTTACCAGACAGGGTGGGGTGGCTACACCTTC.